Following are 9 T cell receptor beta chains from one sample sequenced in a study of cytomegalovirus exposure and HLA in healthy donors. The study ran its PCR with 60 Vbeta and 13 Jbeta primers. Here immunoSEQ multiplex PCR was the method, and the copy in TCRdb shows in-frame clones only, minus some. In total, the table holds under 65,000 clones. The sample taken for sequencing was PBMCs. These receptors originate from a woman aged 40 to 50 in good health and CMV-seronegative.

V and J are TRBV9 and TRBJ2-7; no firm D call. CDR3 length: 15 amino acids. The V end lost 4 bases, the J end lost 0 bases, and 14 bases lay between the germline ends. In germline, CDR1 is SGDLS, CDR2 YYNGEE. The CDR3 spells CASSLGPLNSYEQYF. The CDR3 region has the DNA TGTGCCAGCAGCCTAGGCCCACTCAACTCCTACGAGCAGTACTTC.

A word on this clone: The germline gene is not matched at one end of the junction; a read error may be the cause. Other nucleotide sequences from this sample produce the same CDR3. The rearrangement uses TRBV30 and TRBJ1-6; weak D call: TRBD1 (5 bases). CDR3 size: 12 residues. Germline V gene lookup returns CDR1 GTSNPN and CDR2 SVGIG (reference sequence). CDR3 bases: TGTGCCTGGAGTGAGTGGGAGGGGCCCCTACACTTT. It translates to CAWSEWEGPLHF. Full variable domain (missing parts from reference TRBV30 and TRBJ1-6): SQTIHQWPATLVQPVGSPLSLECTVEGTSNPNLYWYRQAAGRGLQLLFYSVGIGQISSEVPQNLSASRPQDRQFILSSKKLLLSDSGFYLCAWSEWEGPLHFGNGTRLTVT.

The chain's CDR3 is CAWSRGGIYGYTF. The CDR3 coding sequence is TGTGCCTGGAGCAGAGGGGGAATCTATGGCTACACCTTC. This chain joins TRBV30 and TRBJ1-2, with a tentative D call TRBD1 (6 bases). The ends were cut back, 3 bases at V and 4 bases at J, with 12 bases in the middle. Germline-derived CDR1 and CDR2 are GTSNPN and SVGIG (reference sequence). This CDR3 has 13 amino acids.

The rearrangement uses TRBV7-2 and TRBJ1-2; 9 nucleotides line up with TRBD1. V dropped 5 bases and J dropped 2; count of bases not matched to a gene: 3. The germline V gene encodes CDR1 SGHTA and CDR2 FQGNSA. CDR3 length equals 14 residues. CDR3 DNA sequence: TGTGCCAGCAGCATTGGGACAGGGAACTATGGCTACACCTTC. This codes for CASSIGTGNYGYTF.

This chain uses TRBV6-5 with TRBJ1-2; 8 nucleotides align to TRBD1. CDR1 is MNHEY and CDR2 is SVGAGI in the germline V gene. Trimming at V came to 10 bases and at J to 0 bases, leaving 7 bases not matched to a gene. This CDR3 contains 14 residues. CDR3 protein: CATRQGSSNYGYTF. DNA of the CDR3: TGTGCCACGAGACAGGGGTCCTCTAACTATGGCTACACCTTC.

The CDR3 DNA reads TGTGCCAGCAGCTTACAGGGTAATGAAAAACTGTTTTTT. Translation gives CASSLQGNEKLFF. This chain joins TRBV5-4 and TRBJ1-4, with D maybe TRBD1 (6 bases). The ends were cut back, 2 bases at V and 4 bases at J, with 6 bases in the middle. In germline, CDR1 is SGHNT, CDR2 YYREEE (reference sequence). The CDR3 is 13 amino acids. The whole variable domain, filled in from reference TRBV5-4 and TRBJ1-4, reads ETGVTQSPTHLIKTRGQQVTLRCSSQSGHNTVSWYQQALGQGPQFIFQYYREEENGRGNFPPRFSGLQFPNYSSELNVNALELDDSALYLCASSLQGNEKLFFGSGTQLSVL.

The V gene is TRBV10-3, the J gene TRBJ2-1; 9 bases map to TRBD2. Germline trimming cut 0 bases from V and 5 bases from J; bases unmatched to any gene: 5. Per germline, CDR1 ENHRY and CDR2 SYGVKD. The CDR3 runs to 16 residues. CDR3 protein: CAISESLGLADNEQFF. The CDR3 DNA sequence: TGTGCCATCAGTGAGTCGTTGGGACTAGCTGACAATGAGCAGTTCTTC.

The chain combines TRBV5-1 with TRBJ2-5; 9 bases fit TRBD2. The CDR3 sequence is 16 residues long. Germline V lookup: CDR1 SGHRS, CDR2 YFSETQ. With V trimmed by 1 base and J by 2 bases, 6 bases remained unmatched. CDR3 in amino acids: CASSLFPSGEQETQYF. CDR3 nucleotide sequence: TGCGCCAGCAGCTTGTTTCCTAGCGGGGAACAAGAGACCCAGTACTTC.

V usage is TRBV13 and J usage is TRBJ1-1; no reliable D call. CDR3 length: 12 residues. With 4 bases removed from V and 6 bases from J, the gap between germline ends came to 9 bases. Germline values: CDR1 PRHDT, CDR2 FYEKMQ (reference sequence). CDR3 sequence reads: CASSSLSPEAFF. The CDR3 DNA sequence: TGTGCCAGCAGCTCGTTGAGTCCTGAAGCTTTCTTT.